A selection of T cell receptor beta chains follows, all from one sample in a study of shared clonotypes between healthy human individuals. Data came from immunoSEQ multiplex PCR; TCRdb stores just in-frame clones and leaves some out. The sample gives some 1,400,000 clones, more than 95% of which show up once; roughly 1.2% is in the top ten. Sequencing used naive CD4+ T cells sorted from blood. Receptors originate from a young man in good health. Both conserved end residues are part of each CDR3. A D gene is named only where the DNA matches it firmly. The size entry is marked missing in some rows and otherwise reads once, few, many or a size class.

>-|TRBJ2-7|-|TRBV7-2
CASSFVPGQGISYEQYF
TGTGCCAGCAGCTTCGTACCGGGACAAGGAATCTCCTACGAGCAGTACTTC
>once|TRBJ2-7|-|TRBV10-2
CASSESPRVQYF
TGCGCCAGCAGTGAGTCTCCGAGGGTGCAGTACTTC
>few|TRBJ1-3|TRBD1|TRBV30
CAWRKTGAGNTIYF
TGTGCCTGGAGAAAAACAGGGGCTGGAAACACCATATATTTT
>-|TRBJ2-1|TRBD2|TRBV18
CASSPPSGRGYNEQFF
TGTGCCAGCTCACCACCGAGCGGGAGGGGGTACAATGAGCAGTTCTTC
>-|TRBJ2-1|-|TRBV30
CACNEQFF
TGTGCCTGCAATGAGCAGTTCTTC
>-|TRBJ2-6|-|TRBV29-1
CSVETEYGANVLTF
TGCAGCGTTGAAACGGAATACGGGGCCAACGTCCTGACTTTC
>-|TRBJ2-7|TRBD1|TRBV25-1
CASRDRAKNEQYF
TGTGCCAGCAGGGACAGGGCTAAGAACGAGCAGTACTTC
>-|TRBJ2-7|-|TRBV2
CASIRAPGQQYF
TGTGCCAGCATCCGAGCGCCCGGGCAGCAGTACTTC
>once|TRBJ2-1|-|TRBV2
CASTLDISYNEQFF
TGTGCCAGCACCCTGGACATCTCCTACAATGAGCAGTTCTTC
>-|TRBJ2-3|TRBD2|TRBV5-1
CASDRATSGSTPDTQYF
TGCGCCAGCGACCGGGCAACTAGCGGGAGTACCCCAGATACGCAGTATTTT
>-|TRBJ1-2|TRBD1|TRBV7-9
CASSLALRQGGNYGYTF
TGTGCCAGCAGCTTAGCGCTTCGACAGGGGGGAAACTATGGCTACACCTTC
>-|TRBJ1-2|TRBD1|TRBV4-1
CASSPVYGTDYVGYTF
TGCGCCAGCAGCCCTGTCTACGGGACAGACTATGTGGGCTACACCTTC
>-|TRBJ2-1|-|TRBV6-1
CASIGGLEQFF
TGTGCCAGCATTGGGGGCCTTGAGCAGTTCTTC
>-|TRBJ2-2|TRBD2|TRBV4-1
CASSQFLNGRSTGELFF
TGCGCCAGCAGCCAATTCCTAAACGGGAGGAGCACCGGGGAGCTGTTTTTT
>-|TRBJ2-7|TRBD1|TRBV18
CASSPLRDRSYEQYF
TGTGCCAGCTCACCACTACGGGACAGGTCCTACGAGCAGTACTTC
>-|TRBJ2-7|-|TRBV7-2
CASSFTFTYEQYF
TGTGCCAGCAGCTTTACGTTCACCTACGAGCAGTACTTC
>-|TRBJ2-7|-|TRBV28
CASRTDYEQYF
TGTGCCAGCAGGACTGACTACGAGCAGTACTTC
>-|TRBJ2-1|TRBD2|TRBV6-5
CASSYSLAGGDNEQFF
TGTGCCAGCAGTTACTCACTAGCGGGAGGAGATAATGAGCAGTTCTTC
>-|TRBJ2-1|-|TRBV27
CASSSKGLAYNEQFF
TGTGCCAGCAGCTCGAAGGGGCTAGCTTACAATGAGCAGTTCTTC
>-|TRBJ1-3|-|TRBV2
CASSWGRGSGNTIYF
TGTGCCAGCAGTTGGGGTCGAGGCTCTGGAAACACCATATATTTT
>-|TRBJ1-1|-|TRBV7-8
CASSLTVFTGAEAFF
TGTGCCAGCAGCTTAACAGTCTTTACGGGCGCTGAAGCTTTCTTT
>once|TRBJ1-2|-|TRBV2
CASSDMLLGGYTF
TGTGCCAGCAGTGATATGCTTTTGGGTGGCTACACCTTC
>-|TRBJ2-1|-|TRBV19
CASTMGRTTNEQFF
TGTGCCAGTACTATGGGCAGGACGACCAATGAGCAGTTCTTC
>-|TRBJ2-1|TRBD2|TRBV10-1
CASTPGGGYNEQFF
TGCGCCAGCACCCCCGGCGGGGGATACAATGAGCAGTTCTTC
>-|TRBJ2-4|-|TRBV2
CASSPGISKNIQYF
TGTGCCAGCAGCCCGGGGATCTCCAAAAACATTCAGTACTTC
>-|TRBJ1-4|-|TRBV28
CASSLKSTNEKLFF
TGTGCCAGCAGTTTAAAATCAACTAATGAAAAACTGTTTTTT
>-|TRBJ2-7|-|TRBV28
CASSAWGGGKSYEQYF
TGTGCCAGCAGTGCCTGGGGAGGGGGCAAGTCCTACGAGCAGTACTTC
>-|TRBJ2-1|-|TRBV29-1
CSVVSSYNEQFF
TGCAGCGTTGTGAGCTCCTACAATGAGCAGTTCTTC
>-|TRBJ2-7|-|TRBV4-3
CASSQDRRLQGEQYF
TGCGCCAGCAGCCAAGACCGGAGGCTCCAGGGCGAGCAGTACTTC
>-|TRBJ1-2|-|TRBV30
CAWSVVRQGPHGYTF
TGTGCCTGGAGTGTAGTAAGGCAGGGACCCCATGGCTACACCTTC
>once|TRBJ2-7|TRBD1|TRBV5-1
CASSHGTGFYGGSTGYEQYF
TGCGCCAGCAGCCACGGGACAGGGTTTTATGGCGGGAGTACGGGTTACGAGCAGTACTTC
>-|TRBJ2-5|TRBD1|TRBV7-3
CASSPGQELQETQYF
TGTGCCAGCAGCCCCGGACAGGAGCTACAAGAGACCCAGTACTTC
>-|TRBJ2-2|TRBD1|TRBV2
CASSATGAGTGELFF
TGTGCCAGCAGTGCGACAGGGGCCGGCACCGGGGAGCTGTTTTTT
>-|TRBJ2-5|TRBD2|TRBV2
CASSGGWEETQYF
TGTGCCAGCAGCGGGGGGTGGGAGGAGACCCAGTACTTC
>-|TRBJ1-4|-|TRBV18
CASSPRQRTNEKLFF
TGTGCCAGCTCACCACGACAGAGAACTAATGAAAAACTGTTTTTT
>-|TRBJ1-3|TRBD1|TRBV2
CASSSQGAPGNTIYF
TGTGCCAGCAGTTCCCAGGGGGCGCCCGGAAACACCATATATTTT
>-|TRBJ2-1|TRBD2|TRBV7-8
CASSLGRPGLATANEQFF
TGTGCCAGCAGCTTAGGGAGGCCGGGACTAGCCACCGCCAATGAGCAGTTCTTC
>once|TRBJ2-1|TRBD1|TRBV6-1
CASAHRGFNEQFF
TGTGCCAGCGCGCACAGGGGGTTCAATGAGCAGTTCTTC
>once|TRBJ2-1|-|TRBV5-1
CASSLARVSYNEQFF
TGCGCCAGCAGCTTGGCCCGGGTCTCCTACAATGAGCAGTTCTTC
>once|TRBJ1-2|-|TRBV18
CASSPGQSYTF
TGTGCCAGCTCACCAGGGCAGAGCTACACCTTC
>-|TRBJ2-7|TRBD2|TRBV7-2
CASSLGLAGPYEQYF
TGTGCCAGCAGCTTAGGTCTAGCGGGACCCTACGAGCAGTACTTC
>-|TRBJ2-3|-|TRBV5-1
CASSRGPPAGPDTQYF
TGCGCCAGCAGCCGGGGACCTCCGGCGGGCCCAGATACGCAGTATTTT